This T cell receptor (beta chain) was obtained from a study of cytomegalovirus exposure and HLA in healthy donors listed by TCRdb under 2017. About the full investigation: According to an earlier analysis of around 600 of the donors, about 179 million T cells yielded approximately 120 million unique TCR beta sequences and about 300 Gb of sequence data. Roughly 310 gigabases of sequencing data and approximately 80 million unique TCR sequences were included in an early release covering about 600 HLA-typed donors. To study patterns of TCR occurrence, a later analysis re-analyzed previously published TCR beta repertoires from hundreds of donors and added high-resolution HLA genotyping. HLA typing covered class I and class II loci at four-digit resolution. Typing coverage differed by locus: A, B, C, DRB1 and DQB1 were typed in about 629-640 donors, DQA1 in roughly 500, DPA1 in some 610, and DPB1 in around 440. The study used immunosequencing to profile the T cell repertoires of approximately 690 subjects and linked those repertoires to cytomegalovirus serostatus. Roughly five DR-DQ haplotypes were handled as single units for association and clustering because linkage in the cohort was strong. The study aimed to test whether signatures of past pathogen exposure could be identified by cataloging public T cell receptors. In an earlier analysis of a few hundred of the donors, high-throughput TCR beta sequencing was used to judge whether each TCR beta V gene segment behaved as functional or pseudogenic. In a later genetic analysis, genome-wide SNP genotypes for about 65% of the roughly 670 donors were used, and that subset was treated as a discovery cohort. A separate validation cohort of roughly 130 different subjects was used in addition to the approximately 640-subject first cohort. Across approximately 420 genotyped donors of the cohort, an average of roughly 230,000 unique TCR beta nucleotide sequences per donor were sequenced, and around 20% of those sequences were non-productive. All discovery cohort repertoires had been generated using a single sequencing platform. Donor age, sex, ethnicity and CMV serostatus were compiled together with the repertoire data. High-throughput TCR immunosequencing, statistical association of individual TCRs with disease status, and machine learning were combined to predict cytomegalovirus infection status. In the later analysis, no new phenotypic data were used to find candidate immune exposures; instead, reliance was placed on TCR beta sequences and their occurrence across donors. Of the 300 to 500 genotyped donors, 70% to 90% were placed in the genetic ancestry cluster associated with self-reported Caucasian donors.

Overall results and qualifications from the work: A later analysis reported that several top co-occurrence clusters appeared linked to parvovirus B19, influenza, CMV and Epstein-Barr virus. Cytomegalovirus status was reported to be diagnosed by the classifier with high specificity and sensitivity in both the original and validation cohorts. According to a later analysis, most CMV-associated TCR beta chains appeared to be HLA-restricted, and the HLA associations seemed to be driven largely by CMV exposure. A total of 150 or so TCR beta chains were listed by the study as associated with cytomegalovirus. Linkage disequilibrium might explain the correlated functional status among segregating V segments, but an unknown experimental factor could not be ruled out. Most TCR sequences were seen in very few donors, while some public TCRs were found in many individuals. Roughly 15 rarely observed V segments, including chromosome 9 orphons, were excluded from the earlier analysis of approximately 500 of the donors because counts were too low. It was suggested by the authors that the approach could potentially be generalized to other disease states and immunological phenotypes. Some IMGT-functional V segments, including TRBV6-2 and TRBV6-3, could not be distinguished by the 87-base-pair reads and were therefore excluded. In a later genetic analysis, a missense DCLRE1C variant was associated with V-gene and J-gene trimming of TCR beta chains, and the association was replicated in an independent cohort. In vitro tests confirmed that a few of the cytomegalovirus-associated TCR beta chains recognize cytomegalovirus antigens. In an earlier analysis of fewer than 750 of the donors, most TCR beta V segments were observed in productive rearrangements about 87% or about 30% of the time, broadly matching IMGT annotations. Only TCR beta chains were sequenced in this cohort, and the absence of alpha or paired-chain data limited detectable features. Specific HLA alleles were associated with more than 15,000 TCR beta sequences at a false discovery rate of 0.05 in a later analysis. A group of highly shared sequence variants was considered likely to be a technical artifact of the sequencing pipeline. A later analysis found that TCR association rates varied across HLA loci, with DRB1 alleles showing the most associated TCRs and HLA-C alleles the fewest. Roughly uniform sequencing depth across donors was assumed in presence/absence analyses, although this assumption may not hold. In a later genetic analysis, fewer N-insertions in productive TCRs were reported among donors in an Asian-associated ancestry cluster than the roughly 710-donor mean. When HLA alleles, especially DR and DQ, strongly co-occurred, attributing TCR associations to individual alleles was difficult. The only immune exposure information available for the cohort was CMV serostatus. A further reported finding was that TCR beta sequences accurately predicted the HLA-A and HLA-B alleles for most subjects in the first cohort. Compared with equally common non-associated chains, HLA-associated TCR beta chains in a later analysis were more clonally expanded and had lower generation probabilities. Because HLA typing was missing for some donors at each locus, association tests included only the typed subset.

The cohort consisted of 600 to 700 healthy bone marrow donors. All cohort members were sampled while nominally healthy, although unrecorded immune exposures were likely present. The donor was CMV seronegative and belonged to the group of 352 seronegative cohort members. A peripheral blood sample was provided by each donor, and peripheral blood mononuclear cells were used for TCR beta sequencing. The Qiagen DNeasy Blood Extraction Kit was used to extract genomic DNA from the blood cell samples. The CDR3, cysteine through phenylalanine, is 16 amino acids long. Only the CDR3 DNA is retained, 48 bases long and in frame from the first base. Germline trimming: 4 bases from V, 10 bases from J; junction bases outside gene matches: 8. The germline V gene (reference sequence) sets CDR1 to LNHDA and CDR2 to SQIVND. To prepare the library, the immunoSEQ multiplex PCR assay was applied. For the multiplex PCR, a mixture combining 60 forward primers for TCR Vbeta segments and 13 reverse primers for TCR Jbeta segments was used. The CDR3 region of rearranged TCR beta genes was amplified from genomic DNA by a multiplex PCR assay. Amplified TCR beta libraries were sequenced as 87-base-pair reads on the Illumina HiSeq System. Concerning the study's data processing: A later analysis tallied around 82 million unique TCR beta chains across the 610 or so repertoires, and approximately 12 million of those chains were shared by two or more donors. Raw reads were error-corrected and collapsed into unique sequences with a nearest-neighbor algorithm that merged closely related sequences to remove PCR and sequencing errors. V, D and J gene segments were assigned by aligning CDR3 sequences to IMGT reference sequences. Each retained sequence needed at least a six-nucleotide match to both a V gene segment and a J gene segment. Rearrangements were called productive when the CDR3 lacked stop codons and stayed in frame with V and J; all others were non-productive. Following IMGT convention, CDR3 was defined as the stretch from the second conserved V-encoded cysteine up to the conserved J-encoded phenylalanine. Sequences without an unambiguous match to a single V gene segment were excluded from the earlier analysis of a few hundred of the donors. An earlier analysis of 550 to 650 of the donors classified V segments as functional when productive rearrangements were above 56.7% and as segregating when the standard deviation between donors was above 5%. A statistical classification framework was built to diagnose cytomegalovirus status from the catalog of TCR beta chain sequences. In a later analysis, TCR nucleotide sequences were compared against IMGT/GENE-DB human TR gene sequences so that V and J genes could be assigned. In a later analysis, CDR3 sequences and most-parsimonious VDJ recombination scenarios were assigned using the TCRdist pipeline. In a later analysis, each TCR beta chain was defined by its CDR3 amino acid sequence together with its V-gene family, and reads lacking a unique V-gene family were excluded. In a later analysis, around 600 highly shared, low-generation-probability nucleotide sequences were removed to address suspected cross-contamination and a sequencing artifact. In a later analysis, a clonal expansion index was calculated for each public chain from normalized within-repertoire ranks of inferred template counts. In a later analysis, generation probabilities were computed with a VDJ recombination model fitted to out-of-frame rearrangements, and the resulting probabilities were checked against IGoR. In a later analysis, hypergeometric tests were used to score TCR-TCR, TCR-HLA and TCR-CMV co-occurrence, with a repertoire-size bias correction applied to TCR pairs. A later analysis estimated false discovery rates by permuting HLA or CMV assignments 20 times. A later analysis grouped co-occurring TCRs with DBSCAN, adding TCRdist sequence similarity when clustering within HLA-allele-positive subsets. Repertoires with fewer than 30,000 or more than 120,000 public chains were left out of co-occurrence clustering, as were four to six repertoires with anomalous nucleotide sharing. This immuneACCESS table, as held by TCRdb, lists in-frame sequences with V and J called but not all clones. Of the missing ones, under half trace to an unresolved V gene in checked studies; the others have no known cause. V, J and clone size reflect that table, while D and trimming were determined from the DNA. Counted in this sample were around 150,000 clones; 60% to 80% of them appeared once. Around 1.4% of the sample lies in the top ten.

A remark on this clone: Its antigen remains undetermined. No base quality values were provided; no much bigger clone lies one nucleotide off.

Rearrangement joined TRBV19 to TRBJ2-1; TRBD2 matches 15 bases in the middle. Sequencing was done on a sample of PBMCs. This clonotype was sampled from a man between 60 and 70 years old in good health and CMV-seronegative. CDR3 region: CASSNGLAGGPEEQFF. The DNA sequence follows: TGTGCCAGTAGTAATGGACTAGCGGGAGGGCCAGAGGAGCAGTTCTTC.